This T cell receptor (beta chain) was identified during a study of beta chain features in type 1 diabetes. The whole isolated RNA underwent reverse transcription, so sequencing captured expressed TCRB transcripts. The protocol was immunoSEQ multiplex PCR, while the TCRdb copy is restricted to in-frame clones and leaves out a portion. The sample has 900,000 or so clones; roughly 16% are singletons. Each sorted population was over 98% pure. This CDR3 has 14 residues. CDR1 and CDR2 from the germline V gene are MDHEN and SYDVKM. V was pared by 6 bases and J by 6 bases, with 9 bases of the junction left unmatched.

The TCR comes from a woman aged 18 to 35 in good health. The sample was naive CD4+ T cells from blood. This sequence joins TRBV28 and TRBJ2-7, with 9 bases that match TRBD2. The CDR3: CASRPTSGETEQYF. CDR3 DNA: TGTGCCAGCAGACCGACTAGCGGAGAAACCGAGCAGTACTTC.